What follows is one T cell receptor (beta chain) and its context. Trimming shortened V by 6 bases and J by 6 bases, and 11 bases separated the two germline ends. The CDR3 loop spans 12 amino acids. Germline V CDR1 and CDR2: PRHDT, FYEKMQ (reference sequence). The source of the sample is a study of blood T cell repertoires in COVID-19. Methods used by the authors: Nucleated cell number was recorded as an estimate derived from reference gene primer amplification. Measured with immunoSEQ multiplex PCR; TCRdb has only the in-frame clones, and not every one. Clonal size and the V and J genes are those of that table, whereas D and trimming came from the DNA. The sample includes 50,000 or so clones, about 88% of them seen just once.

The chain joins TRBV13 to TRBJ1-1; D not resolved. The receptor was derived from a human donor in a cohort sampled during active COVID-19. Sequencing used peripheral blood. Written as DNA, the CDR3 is TGTGCCAGCAGTCGAGGCCGGGCTGAAGCTTTCTTT. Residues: CASSRGRAEAFF. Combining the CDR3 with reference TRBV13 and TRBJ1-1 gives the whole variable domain AAGVIQSPRHLIKEKRETATLKCYPIPRHDTVYWYQQGPGQDPQFLISFYEKMQSDKGSIPDRFSAQQFSDYHSELNMSSLELGDSALYFCASSRGRAEAFFGQGTRLTVV.